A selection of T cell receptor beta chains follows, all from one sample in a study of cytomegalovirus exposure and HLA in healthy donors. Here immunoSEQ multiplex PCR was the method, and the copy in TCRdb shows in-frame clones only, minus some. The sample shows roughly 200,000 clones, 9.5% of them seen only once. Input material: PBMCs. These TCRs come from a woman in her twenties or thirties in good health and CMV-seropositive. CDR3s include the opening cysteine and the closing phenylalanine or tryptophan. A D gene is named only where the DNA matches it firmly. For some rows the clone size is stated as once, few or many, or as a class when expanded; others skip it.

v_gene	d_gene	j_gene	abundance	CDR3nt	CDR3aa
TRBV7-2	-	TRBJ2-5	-	TGTGCCAGCAGCTCCGGTAGGCGGAGCAAAAAAGAGACCCAGTACTTC	CASSSGRRSKKETQYF
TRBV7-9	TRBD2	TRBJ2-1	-	TGTGCCAGCAGCTTAGGGCTAGCGGGAGTAGTGCATGAGCAGTTCTTC	CASSLGLAGVVHEQFF
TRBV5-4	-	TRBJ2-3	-	TGTGCCAGCAGTCCCAGGGGTGGACAAGATACGCAGTATTTT	CASSPRGGQDTQYF
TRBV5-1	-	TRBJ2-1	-	TGCGCCAGCAGCCAGAGACAAGGACAGTACAATGAGCAGTTCTTC	CASSQRQGQYNEQFF
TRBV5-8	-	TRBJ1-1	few	TGTGCCAGCAGATATAACAGGGACACTGAAGCTTTCTTT	CASRYNRDTEAFF
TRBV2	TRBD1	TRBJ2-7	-	TGTGCCAGCAGGGGGACGCGACAGGGGGCGAACGAGCAGTACTTC	CASRGTRQGANEQYF
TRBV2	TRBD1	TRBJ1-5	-	TGTGCCAGCACCATGGACAGGATGGGCAATCAGCCCCAGCATTTT	CASTMDRMGNQPQHF
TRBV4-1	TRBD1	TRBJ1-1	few	TGCGCCAGCAGCGAAGGGACAGACGACACTGAAGCTTTCTTT	CASSEGTDDTEAFF
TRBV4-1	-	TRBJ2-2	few	TGCGCCAGCAGCCGCCTAAAAGTGAACACCGGGGAGCTGTTTTTT	CASSRLKVNTGELFF
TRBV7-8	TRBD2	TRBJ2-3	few	TGTGCCAGCAGCTTAGTTAGCGGGATTAGCACAGATACGCAGTATTTT	CASSLVSGISTDTQYF
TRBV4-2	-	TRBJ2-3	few	TGTGCCAGCAGCCAAGCCACCTGGGACTCCACAGATACGCAGTATTTT	CASSQATWDSTDTQYF
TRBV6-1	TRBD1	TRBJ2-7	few	TGTGCCAGCAGTGAACGACAGGGAATTTCCTACGAGCAGTACTTC	CASSERQGISYEQYF
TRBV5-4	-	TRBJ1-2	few	TGTGCCAGCAGCTTGCCTAGCGACCGGACCTATGGCTACACCTTC	CASSLPSDRTYGYTF
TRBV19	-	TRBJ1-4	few	TGTGCCAGTAGTTCGCGGTGGAGCGAAAAACTGTTTTTT	CASSSRWSEKLFF
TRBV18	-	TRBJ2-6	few	TGTGCCAGCTCACCACTCGACAGCTCTGGGGCCAACGTCCTGACTTTC	CASSPLDSSGANVLTF
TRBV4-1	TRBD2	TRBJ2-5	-	TGCGCCAGCAGCCAAGATCTCCTAGCGGGGAACCAAGAGACCCAGTACTTC	CASSQDLLAGNQETQYF
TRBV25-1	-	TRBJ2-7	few	TGTGCCAGCAGTGTAATGGGGGCAGGGCGGTTTACCTACGAGCAGTACTTC	CASSVMGAGRFTYEQYF
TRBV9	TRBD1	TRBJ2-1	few	TGTGCCAGCAGTGCCGACAGGGGTTCATACAATGAGCAGTTCTTC	CASSADRGSYNEQFF
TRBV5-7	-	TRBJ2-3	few	TGTGCCAGCAGCTTAGGGTCTCAGCGGCAATCCACAGATACGCAGTATTTT	CASSLGSQRQSTDTQYF
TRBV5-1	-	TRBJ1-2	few	TGCGCCAGCAGCTTAGGGGGTTCCGAAGACAACAGCTACACCTTC	CASSLGGSEDNSYTF
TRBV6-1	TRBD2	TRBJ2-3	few	TGTGCCAGCAGTGAACTAGCGGGAAGGACAGATACGCAGTATTTT	CASSELAGRTDTQYF
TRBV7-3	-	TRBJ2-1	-	TGTGCCAGCAGCTTAACTAGCGCCGAGCAGTTCTTC	CASSLTSAEQFF
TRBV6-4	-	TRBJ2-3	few	TGTGCCAGCAGTGAGACATGGGAGGGCACAGATACGCAGTATTTT	CASSETWEGTDTQYF
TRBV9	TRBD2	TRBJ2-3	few	TGTGTCAGCAGCCTCCGGGGACTAGCGGGAGTAACAGATACGCAGTATTTT	CVSSLRGLAGVTDTQYF
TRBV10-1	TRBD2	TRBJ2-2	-	TGCGCCAGCAGTGACCCACTAGCGGTACTGAACACCGGGGAGCTGTTTTTT	CASSDPLAVLNTGELFF
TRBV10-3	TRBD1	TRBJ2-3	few	TGTGCCATCAGTGAGCCGGGACAGGGGGCTATAGATACGCAGTATTTT	CAISEPGQGAIDTQYF
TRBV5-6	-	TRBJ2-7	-	TGTGCCAGCGCCGGGGGGCCCGGGGGGAACGAGCAGTACTTC	CASAGGPGGNEQYF
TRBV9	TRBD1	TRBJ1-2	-	TGTGCCAGCAGCCCAGGGACAGTGGCCGAAGCTAACTATGGCTACACCTTC	CASSPGTVAEANYGYTF
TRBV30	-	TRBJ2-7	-	TGTGCCTGCGTGCAGAACACCTACGAGCAGTACTTC	CACVQNTYEQYF